These 21 T cell receptor beta chains originate from one sample sequenced in a study of breast tumors, draining lymph nodes, adjacent tissues. Axillary draining lymph nodes of breast cancer patients supplied the node samples. TCRdb fed the multiplex PCR reads into MiXCR, producing one record per CDR3 protein. The sample includes under 85,000 distinct CDR3 sequences, roughly a fifth seen only once; the top ten take around 2.5%. The sample comprised axillary lymph node tissue. These receptors were obtained from a female donor with breast cancer. Some clones in this sample may be carry-over from other donors' samples.

Comment on this clonotype: A read error may explain this, as a much larger clone is one base away. V is TRBV11-2 and J is TRBJ2-1; 10 bases match TRBD1. The CDR3 is 15 residues long. Germline CDR1 reads SGHAT; CDR2 reads FQNNGV. The V and J ends lost 3 bases and 9 bases, in that order; junction bases with no gene match: 8. The CDR3 loop is CASSFPGTGVCEQFF. The CDR3 region has the DNA TGTGCCAGCAGCTTCCCCGGGACAGGGGTGTGTGAGCAGTTCTTC.

Ten or more counts support this clonotype. The V and J genes are TRBV20-1 and TRBJ2-1, with D possibly TRBD1 on 5 matching bases. The V end lost 3 bases, the J end lost 1 base, and 22 bases lay between the germline ends. CDR3 length: 18 amino acids. Germline assignment: CDR1 DFQATT and CDR2 SNEGSKA (reference sequence). The CDR3 region has the DNA TGCAGTGCTAGGTGGGTGGTAGGGGATTTCCGGTCCTACAATGAGCAGTTCTTC. Its translation is CSARWVVGDFRSYNEQFF.

The chain combines TRBV20-1 with TRBJ2-7; D remains unclear. Trimming cost V 3 bases and J 6 bases, with 21 bases left between them. In germline, CDR1 is DFQATT, CDR2 SNEGSKA (reference sequence). This CDR3 is 15 amino acids long. In DNA, the CDR3 is TGCAGTGCTAGCCATGACAACTCCTATACTTGCGAGCAGTACTTC. This translates into CSASHDNSYTCEQYF.

V is TRBV12-3 or TRBV12-4 and J is TRBJ1-5; possibly TRBD1 for D (5 bases). CDR3 length: 15 residues. V lost 3 bases and J lost 4, with 13 bases in between. This CDR3 reads CASSFGGAENQPQHF. CDR3 in DNA: TGTGCCAGCAGTTTTGGAGGGGCCGAGAATCAGCCCCAGCATTTT.

This clonotype was observed many times. The chain is built from TRBV12-3 or TRBV12-4 and TRBJ2-7, with 7 bases fitting TRBD2. CDR3 length: 13 residues. V lost 4 bases, J lost 7 bases, and 7 bases stayed unmatched. The CDR3 loop is CASSSGTAGEQYF. In nucleotides, the CDR3 is TGTGCCAGCAGTTCCGGAACAGCGGGAGAGCAGTACTTC.

This clonotype has ten or more counts. The chain couples TRBV4-2 to TRBJ1-5; the D gene is possibly TRBD1 (5 bases). The CDR3 extends over 16 amino acids. Trimming stripped 0 bases from V and 6 bases from J, with 15 bases between. Germline CDR1 is LGHNA and CDR2 is YNFKEQ. The chain's CDR3 is CASSQDGAGQVQPQHF. CDR3 nucleotide sequence: TGTGCCAGCAGCCAAGATGGCGCAGGGCAAGTTCAGCCCCAGCATTTT.

This clonotype was found many times. The chain carries TRBV3-1 and TRBJ2-1; D unclear. V gave up 8 bases and J gave up 2 bases, with 10 bases separating them. Germline-derived CDR1 and CDR2 are LGHDT and YNNKEL (reference sequence). The CDR3 has 13 residues. The CDR3 sequence: CASRGAAYNEQFF. The CDR3 DNA follows: TGTGCCAGCCGAGGAGCCGCCTACAATGAGCAGTTCTTC.

A word on this clonotype: With a much larger clone just one base away, this may be a read error. It is likely a read error, because the conserved phenylalanine at the end of the CDR3 is missing. The chain employs TRBV19 and TRBJ2-1; D is possibly TRBD2 (6 bases). Germline assignment: CDR1 LNHDA and CDR2 SQIVND (reference sequence). V was clipped by 9 bases and J by 4 bases, with 13 bases between them. The CDR3 runs 13 residues. CDR3 in DNA: TGTGCCAGCGGGGACTTTGGATACAATGAGCAGTTCTCC. It is translated as CASGDFGYNEQFS.

The V call is TRBV28, the J call TRBJ2-7; the D is unclear. Germline values: CDR1 MDHEN, CDR2 SYDVKM. The CDR3 is 15 amino acids. V was trimmed by 3 bases and J by 3 bases, leaving 15 bases between them. CDR3 in DNA: TGTGCCAGCAGTTTCCCCCAAGGTTCAGACTACGAGCAGTACTTC. Protein: CASSFPQGSDYEQYF.

Turning to this clonotype: A much larger clone differs by one base, so this may be a read error. The V gene is TRBV5-1, the J gene TRBJ1-3, with D hard to call. Germline lookup yields CDR1 SGHRS and CDR2 YFSETQ. The germline V and J ends were trimmed by 5 bases and 4 bases, with 13 bases remaining between them. The CDR3 loop spans 14 amino acids. CDR3 region: CASSWWALGNTIYF. CDR3 in DNA: TGCGCCAGCAGTTGGTGGGCGCTGGGAAACACCATATATTTT.

This clonotype occurred many times. The rearrangement uses TRBV19 and TRBJ2-1; no firm D call. The CDR3 covers 15 residues. Per the germline V gene, CDR1 is LNHDA and CDR2 is SQIVND (reference sequence). V lost 1 base to trimming and J lost 1 base, with 8 bases between them. The CDR3 bases are TGTGCCAGTAGTATAGCGGTGGCATCCTACAATGAGCAGTTCTTC. Encoded protein: CASSIAVASYNEQFF.

In its sample, this clonotype was seen many times. J is TRBJ2-1 and V is TRBV6-5; TRBD2 matches at 9 bases. J lost 4 bases, V lost 2 bases, and 3 bases had no gene match. Germline values: CDR1 MNHEY, CDR2 SVGAGI. This CDR3 contains 15 residues. CDR3 sequence (DNA): TGTGCCAGCAGTTACCAGCGGGAGGCTTACAATGAGCAGTTCTTC. Protein product: CASSYQREAYNEQFF.

The chain couples TRBV27 to TRBJ2-5; 8 bases are shared with TRBD1. Germline V CDR1 and CDR2: MNHEY, SMNVEV (reference sequence). The CDR3 extends over 14 amino acids. V was clipped by 5 bases and J by 7 bases; unmatched bases: 9. The CDR3 loop reads CASSTYRGAGTQYF. CDR3 DNA sequence: TGTGCCAGCAGTACCTACAGGGGGGCTGGGACCCAGTACTTC.

This clonotype has at least ten counts. The rearrangement links TRBV7-2 to TRBJ2-3, with TRBD2 identical over 9 bases. CDR3 length equals 16 residues. Germline CDR1 reads SGHTA; CDR2 reads FQGNSA. The J segment lost 5 bases and the V segment lost 3 bases, leaving 9 bases of the junction unmatched. The CDR3 spells CASSFPGTSPGDTQYF. DNA for the CDR3: TGTGCCAGCAGCTTCCCCGGGACTAGCCCCGGAGATACGCAGTATTTT.

At least ten counts were recorded for this clonotype. V usage is TRBV5-6 and J usage is TRBJ2-1; D is unclear. The CDR3 runs to 13 residues. The germline V and J ends were trimmed by 2 bases and 5 bases, with 8 bases remaining between them. Germline V lookup: CDR1 SGHDT, CDR2 YYEEEE. The CDR3 protein is CASSFLSNNEQFF. CDR3 in DNA: TGTGCCAGCAGCTTCTTGTCCAACAATGAGCAGTTCTTC.

The V gene is TRBV4-1, the J gene TRBJ2-1, with 11 bases matching TRBD1. The CDR3 contains 17 residues. V gave up 4 bases and J gave up 7 bases; unmatched junction bases: 12. Per the germline V gene, CDR1 is MGHRA and CDR2 is YSYEKL. CDR3 protein: CASSPGQGAFIENEQFF. The CDR3 DNA sequence: TGCGCCAGCAGCCCCGGACAGGGGGCTTTTATTGAGAATGAGCAGTTCTTC.

This clonotype was observed many times. The chain combines TRBV5-4 with TRBJ2-5; the D gene is possibly TRBD2 (6 bases). V was shortened by 3 bases and J by 4 bases, with 10 bases between the two germline ends. Germline CDR1 reads SGHNT; CDR2 reads YYREEE (reference sequence). The CDR3 is made up of 13 amino acids. DNA of the CDR3: TGTGCCAGCAGCTCCGGGACTGGAGAGACCCAGTACTTC. It is translated as CASSSGTGETQYF.

This clonotype was observed many times. The chain joins TRBV9 to TRBJ1-2; D call uncertain. The CDR3 length is 13 residues. Germline loops: CDR1 SGDLS, CDR2 YYNGEE. V was pared by 0 bases and J by 5 bases, with 8 bases between. As DNA, the CDR3 is TGTGCCAGCAGCGTAGGGGCATCGTATGGCTACACCTTC. It encodes CASSVGASYGYTF.

This clonotype occurred many times. V gene TRBV27 combines with J gene TRBJ1-2; perhaps TRBD1 as D (5 bases). The ends were cut back, 2 bases at V and 5 bases at J, with 9 bases in the middle. The length of the CDR3 is 13 residues. Germline V gene data show CDR1 as MNHEY and CDR2 as SMNVEV (reference sequence). The CDR3 loop is CASSLSRDYGYTF. The DNA for the CDR3 is TGTGCCAGCAGTTTAAGCAGGGATTATGGCTACACCTTC.

Details on this clonotype: Just one base apart from a much larger clone, this may be a read error. The rearrangement uses TRBV4-3 and TRBJ2-3; no definite D call. The ends were cut back, 2 bases at V and 6 bases at J, with 12 bases in the middle. This CDR3 contains 14 residues. Germline CDR1 reads LGHNA; CDR2 reads YSLEER. The CDR3 sequence: CASSQFLTVDTQYF. Here the CDR3 DNA reads TGCGCCAGCAGCCAATTTCTAACGGTGGATACGCAGTATTTT.

This clonotype was seen ten or more times. This sequence joins TRBV20-1 and TRBJ2-7; possible D gene TRBD1, 5 bases. This CDR3 has 15 amino acids. The germline gives CDR1 DFQATT, CDR2 SNEGSKA (reference sequence). Between the trimmed V and J ends, which lost 5 bases and 2 bases, there was a span of 19 bases. The CDR3 DNA is TGCAGTGCTGGCTTCCTCCCGGGCAGGGCCTACGAGCAGTACTTC. Translation gives CSAGFLPGRAYEQYF.